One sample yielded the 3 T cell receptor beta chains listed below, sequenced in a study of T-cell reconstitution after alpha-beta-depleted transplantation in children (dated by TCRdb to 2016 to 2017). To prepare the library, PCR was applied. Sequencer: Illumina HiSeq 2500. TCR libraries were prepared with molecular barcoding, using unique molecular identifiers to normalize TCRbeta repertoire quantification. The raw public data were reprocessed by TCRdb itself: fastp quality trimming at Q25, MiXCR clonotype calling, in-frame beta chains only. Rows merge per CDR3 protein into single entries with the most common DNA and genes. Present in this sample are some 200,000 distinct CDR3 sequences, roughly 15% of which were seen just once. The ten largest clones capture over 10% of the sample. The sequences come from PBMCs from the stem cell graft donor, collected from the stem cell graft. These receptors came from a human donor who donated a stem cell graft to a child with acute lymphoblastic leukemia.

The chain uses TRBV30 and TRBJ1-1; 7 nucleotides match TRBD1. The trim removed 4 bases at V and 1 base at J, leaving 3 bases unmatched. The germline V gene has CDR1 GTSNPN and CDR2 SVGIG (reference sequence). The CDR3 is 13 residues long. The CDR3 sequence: CAWKTGRNTEAFF. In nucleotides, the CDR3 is TGTGCCTGGAAGACAGGGAGGAACACTGAAGCTTTCTTT.

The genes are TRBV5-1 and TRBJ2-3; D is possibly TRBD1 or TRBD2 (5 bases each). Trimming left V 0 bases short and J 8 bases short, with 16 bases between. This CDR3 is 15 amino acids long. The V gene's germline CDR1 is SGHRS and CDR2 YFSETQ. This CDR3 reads CASSLDRPHEGTQYF. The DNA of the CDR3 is TGCGCCAGCAGCTTGGACAGGCCCCACGAGGGTACGCAGTATTTT.

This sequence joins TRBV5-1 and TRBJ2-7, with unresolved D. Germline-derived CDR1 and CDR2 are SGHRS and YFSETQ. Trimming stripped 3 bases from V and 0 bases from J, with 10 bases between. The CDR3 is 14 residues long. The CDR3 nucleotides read TGCGCCAGCAGCTCGACACCCCGCTCCTACGAGCAGTACTTC. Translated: CASSSTPRSYEQYF.